This passage covers 5 T cell receptor beta chains from one sample sequenced in a study. The sorted Tregs were CD4+CD25+CD127-/low cells. One entry per CDR3 protein results from TCRdb running MiXCR on the 5' RACE reads. Among 34,000 or so distinct CDR3 sequences listed, 25% to 30% were seen once. The sample was tumor-infiltrating Tregs sorted from the breast tumor. These receptor sequences come from a female donor with breast cancer.

Note on this clonotype: The germline gene is not matched at one end of the junction; a read error may be the cause. V usage is TRBV15 and J usage is TRBJ1-5; D might be TRBD1 (6 bases). The CDR3 has 14 amino acids. Germline V gene lookup returns CDR1 LNHNV and CDR2 YYDKDF (reference sequence). The CDR3 spells CVTSRDTVGQPQHF. DNA of the CDR3: TGTGTCACCAGCAGGGACACCGTGGGTCAGCCCCAGCATTTT.

This clonotype was counted many times. The J gene is TRBJ2-1, the V gene TRBV7-9, with D perhaps TRBD2 (6 bases). The CDR3 length is 14 residues. Germline loops: CDR1 SEHNR, CDR2 FQNEAQ (reference sequence). The ends were cut back, 0 bases at V and 8 bases at J, with 11 bases in the middle. This CDR3 reads CASSLAGWGDEQFF. As DNA, the CDR3 is TGTGCCAGCAGCTTAGCGGGTTGGGGGGATGAGCAGTTCTTC.

This clonotype was counted a few times. V gene TRBV6-2 or TRBV6-3 combines with J gene TRBJ2-7; 12 bases align to TRBD2. Trimming took 2 bases from V and 7 from J; bases not matched to a gene: 12. CDR3 size: 17 residues. CDR1 and CDR2 (germline): MNHEY, SVGEGT. CDR3 sequence reads: CASSYEPGLAGLFEQYF. The CDR3 DNA reads TGTGCCAGCAGTTACGAGCCCGGACTAGCGGGATTATTTGAGCAGTACTTC.

This clonotype is classed as medium-sized (0.01 to 0.1%). The genes are TRBV27 and TRBJ1-2, with 7 bases fitting TRBD1. The junction had 2 bases not matched to a gene; V was cut back by 2 bases and J by 5 bases. The CDR3 has 13 amino acids. The germline V gene has CDR1 MNHEY and CDR2 SMNVEV (reference sequence). CDR3 amino acids: CASSLGQDYGYTF. The CDR3 nucleotides read TGTGCCAGCAGTTTAGGACAGGATTATGGCTACACCTTC.

This clonotype was counted only a few times. The rearrangement uses TRBV6-5 and TRBJ2-3; D possibly corresponds to TRBD1 (5 bases). Germline V CDR1 and CDR2: MNHEY, SVGAGI. V lost 2 bases and J 6 bases, leaving 18 bases between the germline ends. This CDR3 comprises 16 residues. CDR3 region: CASSYDLGPGVDTQYF. The CDR3 nucleotides read TGTGCCAGCAGTTACGACTTGGGGCCAGGAGTGGATACGCAGTATTTT.